Given below is one TCR beta chain in context. Authors' analysis steps: Quantification of nucleated cells was approximated via reference gene primer amplification. The data were produced by immunoSEQ multiplex PCR, yet TCRdb's version contains in-frame clones alone and is incomplete. V, J and clone size derive from that table, while D and trimming were established from the DNA sequence. The sample lists about 200,000 clones; 82% were seen once. This sample is drawn from a study of blood T cell repertoires in COVID-19. Study context: Material from acute and convalescent COVID-19 was sourced from the United States, Italy and Spain.

The V gene's germline CDR1 is LNHDA and CDR2 SQIVND (reference sequence). The ends were cut back, 7 bases at V and 7 bases at J, with 14 bases in the middle. The CDR3 contains 14 residues. The chain employs TRBV19 and TRBJ1-6, with D perhaps matching TRBD1 (6 bases). The sequence was collected from a woman in her sixties with COVID-19, enrolled during active disease. Source material: peripheral blood. CDR3 nucleotides: TGTGCCAGTAACCCCCTCGGACAGAATTCACCCCTCCACTTT. It translates to CASNPLGQNSPLHF. The variable domain in full, completed from reference TRBV19 and TRBJ1-6, reads DGGITQSPKYLFRKEGQNVTLSCEQNLNHDAMYWYRQDPGQGLRLIYYSQIVNDFQKGDIAEGYSVSREKKESFPLTVTSAQKNPTAFYLCASNPLGQNSPLHFGNGTRLTVT.